Sequencing of this T cell receptor (beta chain) was carried out in a study of OX40 agonist ivuxolimab in advanced cancers. General study findings and limits: Dose levels from 0.1 to 3.0 mg/kg saw CD4+ and CD8+ blood T cells expand clonally by week 6.

CDR1 is MNHNS and CDR2 is SASEGT in the germline V gene. This CDR3 is 15 amino acids long. V dropped 6 bases and J dropped 0 bases, with 12 bases sitting between them. Turning to this clone: Its cognate antigen is unknown.

The table came from immunoSEQ multiplex PCR; TCRdb's copy has only in-frame clones and leaves some out. This repertoire shows tens of thousands of clones, 89% found once; its top ten account for about 10%. The sequence was obtained from an adult with an advanced solid tumor such as melanoma, head and neck, liver or kidney cancer. This chain connects TRBV6-1 to TRBJ2-1; D unclear. The source material was CD4+ or CD8+ T cells sorted from blood, sampled in a trial of the OX40 agonist ivuxolimab. CDR3 loop: CASRDPKSSYNEQFF. The CDR3 DNA reads TGTGCCAGCAGGGATCCGAAAAGCTCCTACAATGAGCAGTTCTTC.